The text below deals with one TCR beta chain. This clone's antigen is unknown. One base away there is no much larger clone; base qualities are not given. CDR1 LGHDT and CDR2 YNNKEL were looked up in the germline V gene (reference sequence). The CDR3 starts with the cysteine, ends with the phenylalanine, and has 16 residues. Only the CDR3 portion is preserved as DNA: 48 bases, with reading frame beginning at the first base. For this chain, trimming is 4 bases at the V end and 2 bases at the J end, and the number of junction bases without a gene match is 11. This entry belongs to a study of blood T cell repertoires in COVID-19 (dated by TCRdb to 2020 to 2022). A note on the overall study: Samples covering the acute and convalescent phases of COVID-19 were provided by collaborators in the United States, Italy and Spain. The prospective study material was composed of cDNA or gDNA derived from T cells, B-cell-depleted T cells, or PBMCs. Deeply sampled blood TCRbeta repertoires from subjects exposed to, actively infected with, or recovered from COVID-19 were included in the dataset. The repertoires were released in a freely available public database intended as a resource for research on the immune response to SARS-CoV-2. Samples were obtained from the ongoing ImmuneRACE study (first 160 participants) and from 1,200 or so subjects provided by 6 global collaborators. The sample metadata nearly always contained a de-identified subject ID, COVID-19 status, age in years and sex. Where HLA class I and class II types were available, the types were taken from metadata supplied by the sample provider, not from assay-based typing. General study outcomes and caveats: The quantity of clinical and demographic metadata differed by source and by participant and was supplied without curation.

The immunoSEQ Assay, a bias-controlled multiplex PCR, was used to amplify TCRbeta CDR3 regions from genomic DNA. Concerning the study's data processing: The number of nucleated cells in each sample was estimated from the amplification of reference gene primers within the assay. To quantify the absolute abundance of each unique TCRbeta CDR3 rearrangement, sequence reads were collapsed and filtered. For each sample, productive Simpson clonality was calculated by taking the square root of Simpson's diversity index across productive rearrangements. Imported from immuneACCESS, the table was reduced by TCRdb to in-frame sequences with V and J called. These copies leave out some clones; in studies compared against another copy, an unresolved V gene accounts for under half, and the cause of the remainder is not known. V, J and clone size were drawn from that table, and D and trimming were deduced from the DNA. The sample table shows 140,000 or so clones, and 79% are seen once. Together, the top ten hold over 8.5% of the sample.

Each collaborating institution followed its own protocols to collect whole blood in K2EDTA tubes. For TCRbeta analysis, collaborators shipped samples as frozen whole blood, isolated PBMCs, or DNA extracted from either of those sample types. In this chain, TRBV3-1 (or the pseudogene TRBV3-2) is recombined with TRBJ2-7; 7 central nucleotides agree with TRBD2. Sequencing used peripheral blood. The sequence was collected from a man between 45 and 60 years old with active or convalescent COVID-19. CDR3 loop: CASSPSSGFSAYEQYF. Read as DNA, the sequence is TGTGCCAGCAGCCCTTCTAGCGGTTTCAGTGCCTACGAGCAGTACTTC.